The 2 T cell receptor beta chains listed next were all sequenced from one sample in a study of CD8 T cells in Susac syndrome. Reverse transcription of 0.5 to 1 ug RNA was performed with random hexamers. TCRdb used MiXCR to reprocess the immunoSEQ multiplex PCR reads, holding one entry per CDR3 protein. Here the sample spans roughly 250,000 distinct CDR3 sequences, 90% to 96% being singletons. Sequenced material: CD4+ T cells from PBMCs. These receptors came from a human donor with Susac syndrome.

This chain joins TRBV20-1 and TRBJ2-1; 8 bases line up with TRBD2. The germline V gene encodes CDR1 DFQATT and CDR2 SNEGSKA (reference sequence). This CDR3 has 16 residues. The J segment lost 4 bases and the V segment lost 4 bases, leaving 12 bases of the junction unmatched. DNA of the CDR3: TGCAGTGCTAAGGCTTTGACTAGCGTATTATACAATGAGCAGTTCTTC. It translates to CSAKALTSVLYNEQFF.

The CDR3 sequence is CASRLTGTSDNEQFF. DNA for the CDR3: TGTGCCAGCAGGTTAACCGGGACTAGCGACAATGAGCAGTTCTTC. J is TRBJ2-1 and V is TRBV5-5; 10 positions match TRBD2. This CDR3 is 15 amino acids long. Germline V gene data show CDR1 as SGHKS and CDR2 as YYEKEE (reference sequence). Trimming at V came to 5 bases and at J to 5 bases, leaving 7 bases not matched to a gene.